This T cell receptor (beta chain) stems from a study of breast tumors, draining lymph nodes, adjacent tissues. Axillary draining lymph nodes of breast cancer patients supplied the node samples. Via MiXCR, TCRdb re-called the multiplex PCR reads, giving one row per CDR3 protein. Here the sample spans under 300,000 distinct CDR3 sequences, less than 40% being singletons. From germline, CDR1 is MNHNS and CDR2 SASEGT. The V gene lost 3 bases and the J gene lost 3 bases, with 15 bases spanning the gap. The CDR3 runs to 16 residues. Study observations and caveats: Tumors had less TCR diversity than lymph nodes, more than nontumor tissue. Most tumor T cells seemingly derive from lymph node, then expand in tumor. Compared with basal-like, luminal-like tumors shared significantly more repertoire with nontumor tissue.

This clonotype has only a few counts. Antigen specificity is unknown. This sequence was found in a female donor with breast cancer. Some clones in this sample may be carry-over from other donors' samples. The sequencing sample was made of axillary lymph node tissue. The chain employs TRBV6-1 and TRBJ2-1; D is possibly TRBD2 (5 bases). In DNA form, the CDR3 reads TGTGCCAGCAGTGAGTGGGTGGGAGCACTCTACAATGAGCAGTTCTTC. It translates to CASSEWVGALYNEQFF.